This T cell receptor beta chain appears in the sequencing data of a study of identical twins. General study results and limits: The authors noted that invariant MAIT and iNKT cells could partly confound zero-insertion analyses. Within monozygotic twins, out-of-frame TCR alpha sharing was underestimated by the models.

Note on this clonotype: Its antigen is currently unknown.

In every case, the donor was a healthy Caucasian. Trimming stripped 2 bases from V and 3 bases from J, with 15 bases between. This CDR3 spans 16 amino acids. Looked up from germline, CDR1 is MNHNS and CDR2 is SASEGT. TCRdb recomputed calls from the 5' RACE reads with MiXCR, one row per CDR3 protein. The sample records 1.5 million or so distinct CDR3 sequences, around 29% being singletons. The rearrangement links TRBV6-1 to TRBJ2-3; D is possibly TRBD2 (7 bases). This clonotype originated in a newborn girl in good health. Sequencing was done on a sample of cord blood. The CDR3 is CASSELGGGPTDTQYF. The DNA for the CDR3 is TGTGCCAGCAGTGAACTGGGGGGGGGGCCGACAGATACGCAGTATTTT.